This entry features one T cell receptor beta chain sequence. The sample originates from a study of blood T cell repertoires in COVID-19. Study-level background: The samples span acute and convalescent COVID-19 from the United States, Italy and Spain.

How the authors handled the data: Reference gene primer amplification yielded estimated nucleated cell counts. Repertoires were generated with immunoSEQ multiplex PCR, while TCRdb's copy carries only in-frame clones and drops some. D and trimming were read from the DNA, whereas the V and J calls and clone size are those reported in that table. The profile shows 120,000 to 150,000 clones, 60% to 85% of them singletons. There are 14 residues in the CDR3. Trimming removed 4 bases from V and 5 bases from J, with 11 bases in between. Per the germline V gene, CDR1 is MDHEN and CDR2 is SYDVKM. The material sequenced was peripheral blood. The chain recombines TRBV28 with TRBJ2-2; weak D call: TRBD2 (6 bases). The clonotype originates from a man aged 50-60 years with active or convalescent COVID-19. CDR3: CASSSPGVTGELFF. The CDR3 DNA sequence: TGTGCCAGCAGTTCCCCGGGGGTTACCGGGGAGCTGTTTTTT.